The next 4 T cell receptor beta chains were all read from a single sample in a study of blood T cell repertoires in COVID-19. Produced via immunoSEQ multiplex PCR; TCRdb's table is partial and in-frame only. Here the sample spans about 81,000 clones, over 70% being singletons. The sequencing sample was made of peripheral blood. These receptors were taken from a woman between 45 and 65 years old with acute or convalescent COVID-19.

The chain combines TRBV19 with TRBJ2-2; D is unresolved. CDR1 and CDR2 from the germline V gene are LNHDA and SQIVND (reference sequence). Trimming took off 6 bases at V and 6 bases at J, with 5 bases between the two ends. The CDR3 has 11 amino acids. CDR3 protein: CASRTSGELFF. CDR3 coding DNA: TGTGCCAGTAGGACATCCGGGGAGCTGTTTTTT.

The chain uses TRBV3-1 (or the pseudogene TRBV3-2) and TRBJ1-2; 8 bases are a match to TRBD1. Germline CDR1 LGHDT, CDR2 YNNKEL (reference sequence). This CDR3 region has 15 residues. The V and J ends lost 0 bases and 4 bases, in that order; junction bases with no gene match: 4. The CDR3 DNA reads TGTGCCAGCAGCCAAGATACAGGACAGGGCTATGGCTACACCTTC. Its translation is CASSQDTGQGYGYTF.

This sequence joins TRBV27 and TRBJ1-1; D not resolved. Trimming removed 2 bases at V and 1 base at J, with 14 bases between. The CDR3 is made up of 16 amino acids. Germline V gives CDR1 MNHEY, CDR2 SMNVEV (reference sequence). The CDR3 loop is CASSLLTAYGNTEAFF. The DNA for the CDR3 is TGTGCCAGCAGTTTACTCACCGCGTACGGGAACACTGAAGCTTTCTTT.

There are a few counts of this clone. V and J are TRBV2 and TRBJ1-5, with D possibly TRBD1 on 6 matching bases. CDR3 size: 14 residues. Trimming left V 2 bases short and J 6 bases short, with 11 bases between. Germline-derived CDR1 and CDR2 are SNHLY and FYNNEI. The CDR3 sequence: CASSEPGESQPQHF. In nucleotides, the CDR3 is TGTGCCAGCAGTGAACCAGGGGAGAGTCAGCCCCAGCATTTT.